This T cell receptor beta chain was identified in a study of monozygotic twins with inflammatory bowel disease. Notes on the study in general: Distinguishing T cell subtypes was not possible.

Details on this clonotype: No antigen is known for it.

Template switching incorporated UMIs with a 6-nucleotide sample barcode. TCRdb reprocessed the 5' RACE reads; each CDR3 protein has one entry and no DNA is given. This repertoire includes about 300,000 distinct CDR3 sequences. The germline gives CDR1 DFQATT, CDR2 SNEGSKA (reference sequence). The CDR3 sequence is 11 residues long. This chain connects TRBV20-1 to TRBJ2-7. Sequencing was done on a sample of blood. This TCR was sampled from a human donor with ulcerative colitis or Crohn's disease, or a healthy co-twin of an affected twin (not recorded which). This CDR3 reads CSARSPNEQYF.